The clone carrying this T cell receptor beta chain was seen a handful of times. Hyperthyroidism in the patients, aged 18 to 65, was newly diagnosed and under 2 months in duration. Clinicians diagnosed patients from clinical symptoms, serum thyroxine and TRAb, thyroid ultrasound and orbital computed tomography. After removal of 4 bases from V and 4 bases from J, the junction contained 16 bases not matched to a gene. The CDR3 is made up of 17 amino acids. Per germline, CDR1 DFQATT and CDR2 SNEGSKA (reference sequence). This entry belongs to a study of T cells in Graves' hyperthyroidism and ophthalmopathy. There were TCR beta CDR3 regions amplified from RNA transcripts. First-round RT-PCR with HTBI primers amplified the TCR CDR3 region. Each CDR3 protein gets one entry after TCRdb re-called the multiplex PCR reads with MiXCR. The table lists over 650,000 distinct CDR3 sequences, 15% to 20% of them singletons.

The specimen was blood. The chain recombines TRBV20-1 with TRBJ2-3, with 8 nucleotides matching TRBD2. The receptor was isolated from a man in his late teens or twenties with Graves' hyperthyroidism. For the CDR3, the DNA is TGCAGTGCTAACGGGGCGGGGGGCGGAGACTTAGCAGATACGCAGTATTTT. It specifies CSANGAGGGDLADTQYF.